These 24 T cell receptor beta chains were sequenced from one sample in a study of blood T cell repertoires in COVID-19. Here immunoSEQ multiplex PCR was the method, and the copy in TCRdb shows in-frame clones only, minus some. The table records fewer than 100,000 clones, approximately 85% of them present only once. The source material was peripheral blood. The source of these receptors is a man between 60 and 75 years old with acute or convalescent COVID-19.

This chain connects TRBV2 to TRBJ2-6, with 15 bases matching TRBD2. Germline CDR1 SNHLY, CDR2 FYNNEI. This CDR3 spans 20 amino acids. Unmatched junction bases numbered 10, after V lost 7 bases and J lost 0 bases. CDR3: CASMGTSGGLTHSGANVLTF. The CDR3 bases are TGTGCCAGCATGGGGACTAGCGGGGGGCTTACCCACTCTGGGGCCAACGTCCTGACTTTC.

The V and J genes are TRBV5-4 and TRBJ2-7; D unclear. The V gene lost 1 base and the J gene lost 6 bases, with 14 bases spanning the gap. The CDR3 is made up of 14 amino acids. Per germline, CDR1 SGHNT and CDR2 YYREEE (reference sequence). DNA for the CDR3: TGTGCCAGCAGCTTGTCCATCCTTCGCGGCGAGCAGTACTTC. This codes for CASSLSILRGEQYF. The full variable domain, completed using reference TRBV5-4 and TRBJ2-7, is ETGVTQSPTHLIKTRGQQVTLRCSSQSGHNTVSWYQQALGQGPQFIFQYYREEENGRGNFPPRFSGLQFPNYSSELNVNALELDDSALYLCASSLSILRGEQYFGPGTRLTVT.

The CDR3 is CASPVGVKGYTF. The DNA of the CDR3 is TGTGCCAGCCCCGTAGGGGTAAAGGGCTACACCTTC. The V and J genes are TRBV19 and TRBJ1-2, with TRBD1 as a possible D gene (5 bases). Germline V gives CDR1 LNHDA, CDR2 SQIVND (reference sequence). V was clipped by 9 bases and J by 8 bases, with 16 bases between them. The CDR3 runs 12 residues.

The rearrangement links TRBV10-1 to TRBJ1-5; the D gene is possibly TRBD1 (5 bases). CDR1 and CDR2 from the germline V gene are WNHNN and SYGVQD (reference sequence). V was shortened by 0 bases and J by 7 bases, with 10 bases between the two germline ends. The CDR3 runs 14 residues. The CDR3 sequence is CASSESMGGQPQHF. CDR3 DNA sequence: TGCGCCAGCAGTGAGTCGATGGGGGGACAGCCCCAGCATTTT.

This chain uses TRBV9 with TRBJ2-3; 7 bases match TRBD2. The V gene's germline CDR1 is SGDLS and CDR2 YYNGEE. V lost 9 bases to trimming and J lost 0 bases; unmatched junction nucleotides: 10. There are 15 residues in the CDR3. The CDR3 DNA follows: TGTGCCACTTCTCTCGGGGGAGGGAGCACAGATACGCAGTATTTT. Encoded protein: CATSLGGGSTDTQYF.

This chain uses TRBV7-9 with TRBJ2-5, with 8 bases fitting TRBD1. Germline CDR1 SEHNR, CDR2 FQNEAQ (reference sequence). The CDR3 totals 15 residues. The ends lost 5 bases at V and 5 bases at J; junction bases unmatched: 10. The DNA for the CDR3 is TGTGCCAGCAGCCACCAAACCGGACAGGGTGAGACCCAGTACTTC. Its translation: CASSHQTGQGETQYF.

The gene calls are TRBV19 and TRBJ2-3; possibly TRBD1 for D (6 bases). V gave up 4 bases and J gave up 4 bases, with 15 bases separating them. CDR1 LNHDA and CDR2 SQIVND come from the germline V gene (reference sequence). The CDR3 has 15 residues. CDR3 in DNA: TGTGCCAGTAGTAGGGACAACCAGCTTCCAGATACGCAGTATTTT. This codes for CASSRDNQLPDTQYF.

This chain joins TRBV29-1 and TRBJ1-1; D is possibly TRBD1 (5 bases). The CDR3 runs to 10 residues. Germline CDR1 and CDR2: SQVTM and ANQGSEA. CDR3: CGATNTEAFF. In nucleotides, the CDR3 is TGCGGGGCTACGAACACTGAAGCTTTCTTT.

This clone was seen just once. CDR3 nucleotides: TGTGCCAGCAGCACAGGCAGTTCCTACGAGCAGTACTTC. It specifies CASSTGSSYEQYF. The rearrangement links TRBV3-1 (or the pseudogene TRBV3-2) to TRBJ2-7; tentative D call: TRBD1 (5 bases). CDR3 length: 13 amino acids. Trimming removed 5 bases from V and 1 base from J, with 9 bases in between. Germline-derived CDR1 and CDR2 are LGHDT and YNNKEL (reference sequence).

The chain uses TRBV7-8 and TRBJ1-3; TRBD1 might be the D (6 bases). Trimming removed 5 bases at V and 2 bases at J, with 25 bases between. The CDR3 is made up of 19 amino acids. The germline V gene has CDR1 SGHVS and CDR2 FQNEAQ. The CDR3 region is CASSPGQGTQNRPGNTIYF. CDR3 bases: TGTGCCAGCAGCCCGGGGCAGGGGACGCAGAACAGGCCTGGAAACACCATATATTTT. Full variable domain (outside the CDR3, taken from reference TRBV7-8 and TRBJ1-3): GAGVSQSPRYKVAKRGQDVALRCDPISGHVSLFWYQQALGQGPEFLTYFQNEAQLDKSGLPSDRFFAERPEGSVSTLKIQRTQQEDSAVYLCASSPGQGTQNRPGNTIYFGEGSWLTVV.

The rearrangement joins TRBV18 to TRBJ2-7; perhaps TRBD1 as D (6 bases). CDR1 and CDR2 (germline): KGHSH, LQKENI. The CDR3 totals 13 residues. V lost 4 bases, J lost 5 bases, and 12 bases lay in between. For the CDR3, the DNA is TGTGCCAGCTCACTCCAGGGGTCCAACGAGCAGTACTTC. Encoded protein: CASSLQGSNEQYF.

The V gene is TRBV7-2, the J gene TRBJ2-1; 9 bases are shared with TRBD1. Per the germline V gene, CDR1 is SGHTA and CDR2 is FQGNSA. This CDR3 has 14 residues. J gave up 7 bases and V 4 bases, and 5 bases lay outside the gene matches. Here the CDR3 DNA reads TGTGCCAGCAGCTGGCGGGACAGGGCGAATGAGCAGTTCTTC. Protein sequence: CASSWRDRANEQFF.

The chain carries TRBV4-3 and TRBJ2-2, with D unresolved. Germline V CDR1 and CDR2: LGHNA, YSLEER. Trimming stripped 0 bases from V and 2 bases from J, with 7 bases between. The CDR3 extends over 15 amino acids. This chain's CDR3 is CASSQDSVNTGELFF. The CDR3 nucleotides are TGCGCCAGCAGCCAAGATTCAGTTAACACCGGGGAGCTGTTTTTT.

This clone came up once. The rearrangement uses TRBV6-4 and TRBJ1-5; no reliable D call. The CDR3 runs to 13 residues. Trimming took off 4 bases at V and 6 bases at J, with 10 bases between the two ends. The V gene's germline CDR1 is MRHNA and CDR2 SNTAGT. The CDR3 DNA is TGTGCCAGCAGTGGCTCGGCAGGTCAGCCCCAGCATTTT. Translation gives CASSGSAGQPQHF.

CDR3 in DNA: TGTGCCAGCAGCTCGGGGCGGGAGGGAAGGCGGCAGTACTTC. Its translation is CASSSGREGRRQYF. The rearrangement uses TRBV9 and TRBJ2-7; the match to TRBD2 covers 9 bases. With 4 bases clipped from V and 9 bases from J, the junction kept 11 bases outside the gene matches. CDR3 size: 14 residues. Germline V lookup: CDR1 SGDLS, CDR2 YYNGEE.

This chain uses TRBV5-1 with TRBJ2-7; 7 bases align to TRBD1. Germline V gives CDR1 SGHRS, CDR2 YFSETQ. The CDR3 consists of 14 residues. With 5 bases clipped from V and 5 bases from J, the junction kept 10 bases outside the gene matches. The CDR3 DNA follows: TGCGCCAGCAGTTCAGGACAGGAGCTCGACGAGCAGTACTTC. Its translation: CASSSGQELDEQYF.

This sequence joins TRBV7-3 and TRBJ2-3, with 9 positions matching TRBD2. V lost 3 bases, J lost 5 bases, and 6 bases stayed unmatched. Per the germline V gene, CDR1 is SGHTA and CDR2 is FQGTGA. The CDR3 totals 15 residues. The CDR3 DNA is TGTGCCAGCAGCTTTCAGCGGGGGGCCCGAGATACGCAGTATTTT. Translating it yields CASSFQRGARDTQYF.

The chain has TRBV7-2 and TRBJ1-4; tentatively, D is TRBD1 (5 bases). From germline, CDR1 is SGHTA and CDR2 FQGNSA. CDR3 length equals 15 residues. V was shortened by 1 base and J by 11 bases, with 17 bases between the two germline ends. For the CDR3, the DNA is TGTGCCAGCAGCTTAGGCGACGGGGGAATGAGGAAACTGTTTTTT. Protein sequence: CASSLGDGGMRKLFF.

The chain recombines TRBV6-1 with TRBJ1-2, with D unresolved. CDR1 and CDR2 (germline): MNHNS, SASEGT. The CDR3 is made up of 14 amino acids. With 1 base removed from V and 1 base from J, the gap between germline ends came to 7 bases. The CDR3 DNA is TGTGCCAGCAGTGAAGTCAGGAATAACTATGGCTACACCTTC. Its protein is CASSEVRNNYGYTF.

The chain combines TRBV29-1 with TRBJ2-7; D ambiguous. Looked up from germline, CDR1 is SQVTM and CDR2 is ANQGSEA. This CDR3 region has 12 residues. Trimming took off 5 bases at V and 0 bases at J, with 8 bases between the two ends. The chain's CDR3 is CSVKFSSYEQYF. The CDR3 coding sequence is TGCAGCGTTAAATTCAGCTCCTACGAGCAGTACTTC.

Remarks on this clone: A junction boundary mismatches the germline segment, possibly from a read error. The chain combines TRBV30 with TRBJ2-5, with 15 bases identical to TRBD2. Germline CDR1 is GTSNPN and CDR2 is SVGIG (reference sequence). CDR3 size: 13 residues. CDR3 DNA sequence: TGTGCCTGGAGTGTAGGGACTAGCGGGGGGCACCACTTC. Protein product: CAWSVGTSGGHHF.

V and J are TRBV30 and TRBJ2-1; 12 bases align to TRBD1. Germline loops: CDR1 GTSNPN, CDR2 SVGIG (reference sequence). This CDR3 comprises 15 residues. The junction had 12 bases not matched to a gene; V was cut back by 5 bases and J by 10 bases. The CDR3 DNA sequence: TGTGCCTGGGTGCCATGGGACAGGGGGCTCGGGGAGCAGTTCTTC. It codes for CAWVPWDRGLGEQFF. The full variable domain, completed using reference TRBV30 and TRBJ2-1, is SQTIHQWPATLVQPVGSPLSLECTVEGTSNPNLYWYRQAAGRGLQLLFYSVGIGQISSEVPQNLSASRPQDRQFILSSKKLLLSDSGFYLCAWVPWDRGLGEQFFGPGTRLTVL.

J is TRBJ2-4 and V is TRBV12-2; the table's D call, TRBD2, has no DNA check behind it. TRBV12-2 constitutes a pseudogene. There are 15 residues in the CDR3. Here the CDR3 reads CASRLGEPAKNIQYF. CDR3 DNA: TGTGCAAGTCGCTTAGGCGAGCCCGCCAAAAACATTCAGTACTTC.

Many counts were recorded for this clone. This sequence joins TRBV5-1 and TRBJ1-5; D unresolved. Trimming stripped 5 bases from V and 11 bases from J, with 8 bases between. The germline CDR1 and CDR2 sequences are SGHRS and YFSETQ. The CDR3 runs to 10 residues. The CDR3 loop is CASSQVSQHF. The CDR3 bases are TGCGCCAGCAGTCAGGTTTCCCAGCATTTT. The full variable domain, completed using reference TRBV5-1 and TRBJ1-5, is KAGVTQTPRYLIKTRGQQVTLSCSPISGHRSVSWYQQTPGQGLQFLFEYFSETQRNKGNFPGRFSGRQFSNSRSEMNVSTLELGDSALYLCASSQVSQHFGDGTRLSIL.